These 21 T cell receptor beta chains were all obtained from the same sample, sequenced in a study of T cells in Graves' hyperthyroidism and ophthalmopathy (dated 2019 in TCRdb). The library was produced with multiplex PCR. The reads were generated on an Illumina HiSeq 2000. Amplification of TCR beta CDR3 regions was carried out from RNA transcripts. A first-round RT-PCR of the TCR CDR3 used the HTBI primer set with the Qiagen OneStep RT-PCR kit. TCRdb reprocessing: public reads trimmed at Q25 with fastp, clones called with MiXCR, in-frame beta chains kept. One record per CDR3 amino acid sequence lists the most common genes and DNA. The sample includes a few hundred thousand distinct CDR3 sequences, with 20% to 25% observed a single time. Of the sample, about a quarter falls within the top ten clones. The material sequenced was blood. The receptors here all came from a man younger than 35 with Graves' hyperthyroidism.

This clonotype was seen at least ten times. The genes are TRBV15 and TRBJ2-7, with D perhaps assigned TRBD1 or TRBD2 (5 bases each). This CDR3 is built from 13 residues. With 5 bases removed from V and 2 bases from J, the gap between germline ends came to 10 bases. Germline V gives CDR1 LNHNV, CDR2 YYDKDF (reference sequence). The CDR3 DNA is TGTGCCACCAGCTGGGGGAACGCCTACGAGCAGTACTTC. This sequence encodes CATSWGNAYEQYF.

The rearrangement uses TRBV15 and TRBJ1-2; D ambiguous. Trimming left V 1 base short and J 9 bases short, with 15 bases between. Germline assignment: CDR1 LNHNV and CDR2 YYDKDF (reference sequence). The CDR3 has 14 amino acids. The CDR3 coding sequence is TGTGCCACCAGCAGAGCCCCTTCCGACCGGAGCTACACCTTC. Protein: CATSRAPSDRSYTF.

This clonotype was seen ten or more times. The chain couples TRBV6-1 to TRBJ1-1; 7 bases fit TRBD1. Germline V gene data show CDR1 as MNHNS and CDR2 as SASEGT. J was trimmed by 6 bases and V by 4 bases; bases with no gene match: 5. The length of the CDR3 is 13 residues. CDR3 amino acids: CASSGDRVAEAFF. In nucleotides, the CDR3 is TGTGCCAGCAGTGGAGACAGGGTGGCTGAAGCTTTCTTT.

Ten or more counts support this clonotype. The chain couples TRBV6-5 to TRBJ1-3; D is unclear. Trimming left V 0 bases short and J 4 bases short, with 10 bases between. The CDR3 consists of 15 residues. The germline V gene encodes CDR1 MNHEY and CDR2 SVGAGI. Here the CDR3 reads CASSYSGGIGNTIYF. The CDR3 DNA follows: TGTGCCAGCAGTTACTCGGGAGGGATAGGAAACACCATATATTTT.

On this clonotype itself: The CDR3 end shows no conserved phenylalanine or tryptophan, and so a read error is likely. The chain employs TRBV20-1 and TRBJ1-1; a possible D gene is TRBD1 (5 bases). The CDR3 loop spans 13 amino acids. Germline V CDR1 and CDR2: DFQATT, SNEGSKA (reference sequence). Between the trimmed V and J ends, which lost 7 bases and 2 bases, there was a span of 14 bases. The CDR3 region has the DNA TGCAGTGGATGGGGGGATCCAAACACTGAAGCTTTCGTT. It codes for CSGWGDPNTEAFV.

The J gene is TRBJ2-7, the V gene TRBV7-9; D not resolved. The CDR3 consists of 15 residues. Germline V CDR1 and CDR2: SEHNR, FQNEAQ (reference sequence). V was clipped by 8 bases and J by 0 bases, with 17 bases between them. The CDR3 DNA sequence: TGTGCCAGCGTAAGCCGAACCCTCAGCTCCTACGAGCAGTACTTC. As protein: CASVSRTLSSYEQYF.

V is TRBV11-1 and J is TRBJ1-2; possible D gene TRBD1, 5 bases. Germline values: CDR1 SGHAT, CDR2 FQDESV (reference sequence). The V end was cut by 0 bases, the J end by 8 bases, with 22 bases between. The CDR3 is 17 amino acids. The CDR3 bases are TGTGCCAGCAGCTTAGCGAATTCGGCAGGGAGGAGTCGGGGCTACACCTTC. This encodes CASSLANSAGRSRGYTF.

This clonotype was recorded many times. The chain joins TRBV6-1 to TRBJ1-2, with TRBD1 matching 9 bases. Germline V lookup: CDR1 MNHNS, CDR2 SASEGT. V dropped 4 bases and J dropped 5; count of bases not matched to a gene: 11. CDR3 length: 16 residues. The chain's CDR3 is CASSAAGTGKRYGYTF. As DNA, the CDR3 is TGTGCCAGCAGTGCCGCCGGGACAGGGAAAAGATATGGCTACACCTTC.

This clonotype was counted ten times or more. The rearrangement uses TRBV20-1 and TRBJ1-1; D may be TRBD1 (5 bases). The CDR3 loop spans 13 amino acids. Germline CDR1 is DFQATT and CDR2 is SNEGSKA (reference sequence). The V and J ends lost 6 bases and 0 bases respectively, with 11 bases between them. Here the CDR3 DNA reads TGCAGTGCAAGACAGTCGATGAACACTGAAGCTTTCTTT. It encodes CSARQSMNTEAFF.

V gene TRBV28 combines with J gene TRBJ2-7; 9 bases agree with TRBD1. This CDR3 contains 15 residues. Looked up from germline, CDR1 is MDHEN and CDR2 is SYDVKM. With 7 bases clipped from V and 0 bases from J, the junction kept 7 bases outside the gene matches. The CDR3: CASKTGGSSSYEQYF. The CDR3 nucleotides are TGTGCCAGCAAAACAGGGGGCTCCAGCTCCTACGAGCAGTACTTC. Full variable domain (missing parts from reference TRBV28 and TRBJ2-7): DVKVTQSSRYLVKRTGEKVFLECVQDMDHENMFWYRQDPGLGLRLIYFSYDVKMKEKGDIPEGYSVSREKKERFSLILESASTNQTSMYLCASKTGGSSSYEQYFGPGTRLTVT.

The genes are TRBV5-5 and TRBJ1-5; D gene unclear. The V end was cut by 4 bases, the J end by 7 bases, with 21 bases between. The CDR3 loop spans 16 amino acids. From germline, CDR1 is SGHKS and CDR2 YYEKEE (reference sequence). The CDR3 sequence: CASSAGVKGPLQPQHF. For the CDR3, the DNA is TGTGCCAGCAGCGCCGGAGTAAAGGGCCCCCTGCAGCCCCAGCATTTT. Combining the CDR3 with reference TRBV5-5 and TRBJ1-5 gives the whole variable domain DAGVTQSPTHLIKTRGQQVTLRCSPISGHKSVSWYQQVLGQGPQFIFQYYEKEERGRGNFPDRFSARQFPNYSSELNVNALLLGDSALYLCASSAGVKGPLQPQHFGDGTRLSIL.

A few counts support this clonotype. This rearrangement joins TRBV7-9 to TRBJ1-2; a weak D match, TRBD1 (6 bases). This CDR3 comprises 11 residues. Between the trimmed V and J ends, which lost 5 bases and 12 bases, there was a span of 13 bases. Germline values: CDR1 SEHNR, CDR2 FQNEAQ (reference sequence). The CDR3 region has the DNA TGTGCCAGCAGCCTAGTGGGGGACAACACCTTC. It codes for CASSLVGDNTF.

The table lists this clonotype with many counts. The chain combines TRBV5-8 with TRBJ2-2, with 10 bases lining up with TRBD1. The CDR3 length is 15 residues. Germline loops: CDR1 SGHTS, CDR2 YDEGEE. V shed 2 bases and J 4 bases; nucleotides not matched to a gene: 2. The CDR3 region has the DNA TGTGCCAGCAGCTTCGGGGACAGGGGCACCGGGGAGCTGTTTTTT. Protein product: CASSFGDRGTGELFF.

This clonotype was found once. The V call is TRBV12-3 or TRBV12-4, the J call TRBJ1-5; D is perhaps TRBD1 (6 bases). The CDR3 has 16 amino acids. V was shortened by 3 bases and J by 2 bases, with 14 bases between the two germline ends. This chain's CDR3 is CASSFGPGGGNQPQHF. The CDR3 DNA reads TGTGCCAGCAGTTTCGGCCCCGGGGGCGGCAATCAGCCCCAGCATTTT.

This clonotype was counted at least ten times. The rearrangement uses TRBV12-3 or TRBV12-4 and TRBJ2-7; 7 nucleotides align to TRBD2. The ends lost 7 bases at V and 3 bases at J; junction bases unmatched: 12. The CDR3 covers 15 residues. The CDR3 loop is CASTPNGLVNYEQYF. The CDR3 DNA reads as TGTGCCAGCACCCCAAACGGACTAGTAAACTACGAGCAGTACTTC.

This clonotype has ten or more counts. This chain links TRBV11-3 with TRBJ2-4; possibly TRBD1 for D (5 bases). CDR1 SGHNT and CDR2 YENEEA come from the germline V gene. Trimming cost V 5 bases and J 2 bases, with 10 bases left between them. The CDR3 spans 14 residues. The CDR3 is CASSRGPSKNIQYF. Here the CDR3 DNA reads TGTGCCAGCAGCAGGGGCCCGTCCAAAAACATTCAGTACTTC.

This clonotype was seen a few times. The chain couples TRBV18 to TRBJ1-2; TRBD1 matches at 10 bases. Trimming took 2 bases from V and 2 from J; bases not matched to a gene: 8. Per germline, CDR1 KGHSH and CDR2 LQKENI. CDR3 length: 17 residues. DNA for the CDR3: TGTGCCAGCTCACCAGCCGGGACAGGGGCTGCCAACTATGGCTACACCTTC. Encoded protein: CASSPAGTGAANYGYTF.

This chain joins TRBV7-8 and TRBJ2-7, with D unclear. In germline, CDR1 is SGHVS, CDR2 FQNEAQ. Trimming took 1 base from V and 1 from J, leaving 8 bases between them. CDR3 size: 14 residues. The CDR3 coding sequence is TGTGCCAGCAGCTTAGTTGGCCAATCCTACGAGCAGTACTTC. Its protein is CASSLVGQSYEQYF.

With regard to this clonotype: Germline and junction disagree at one end, which may indicate a read error. The chain employs TRBV28 and TRBJ2-7, with TRBD2 matching 8 bases. There are 14 residues in the CDR3. Germline values: CDR1 MDHEN, CDR2 SYDVKM. The CDR3 region has the DNA TGTGCCAGCTGTTTGGTGCGGGAGGACTACGAGCAGTACTTC. Translation gives CASCLVREDYEQYF.

This clonotype was found many times. The J gene is TRBJ2-7, the V gene TRBV20-1; the match to TRBD1 covers 7 bases. V lost 6 bases and J lost 0; bases outside the gene matches: 8. Germline V gives CDR1 DFQATT, CDR2 SNEGSKA (reference sequence). CDR3 length: 14 residues. Here the CDR3 DNA reads TGCAGTGCCAAATACCGGGACAGCTCCTACGAGCAGTACTTC. It specifies CSAKYRDSSYEQYF.

Concerning this clonotype itself: It may be a read error: a sequence one base away is much more abundant. The chain employs TRBV11-2 and TRBJ2-7; 7 positions match TRBD1. From germline, CDR1 is SGHAT and CDR2 FQNNGV. This CDR3 has 13 amino acids. CDR3: CGSRPRDRYEQYF. The CDR3, as DNA: TGTGGCAGCAGACCCCGGGACAGATACGAGCAGTACTTC.